This T cell receptor beta chain was captured in a study of PD-1 blockade in mismatch repair-deficient tumors. This clone turned up a few times. Germline V gene sequence: CDR1 WSHSY, CDR2 SAAADI. This CDR3 is built from 17 residues. J was trimmed by 6 bases and V by 1 base; bases with no gene match: 14. Some clones are missing from TCRdb's copy, which holds only in-frame ones; the method was immunoSEQ multiplex PCR. The data contain around 50,000 clones, under 85% of them singletons. This TCR was recovered from an adult with mismatch repair-deficient cancer. The specimen comprised PBMCs, sampled before pembrolizumab treatment. The genes are TRBV10-2 and TRBJ2-7; 8 bases agree with TRBD2. Here the CDR3 DNA reads TGCGCCAGCAGTGAGTTGACGTTTCGAGCGGGAGCATCCGAGCAGTACTTC. It yields the protein CASSELTFRAGASEQYF.